A single T cell receptor (beta chain) is shown here with its context. Its antigen is currently not known. Per-base quality was not reported, and no clone a single base away is much larger than it. RNA was extracted using the RNeasy kit, and roughly 0.5 to 1 ug of the RNA was reverse transcribed with random hexamers. TCR beta CDR3 regions were amplified with the immunoSEQ multiplex PCR assay covering 54 Vbeta and 13 Jbeta segments. PCR amplification bias was corrected using a synthetic template baseline for primer optimization and computational correction. The paper's processing steps were these. Reads were annotated to V, D and J genes per IMGT and analyzed with immunoSEQ Analyzer, keeping only productive sequences. To calculate clonality, Shannon entropy was normalized by log2 of the number of productive unique sequences and then subtracted from one. Public and private clones were assessed among the 100 most prevalent clones of each patient and control. Clones were defined as Susac-specific when absent from the healthy and MS cohorts, from about 970 published viral clones and from other ImmuneACCESS disease sequences. TCRdb redid the processing of the public reads, applying fastp at Q25 and MiXCR, and retained in-frame beta chains. Merged by CDR3 protein, the rows form single entries marked with the most common genes and DNA. It is TCRdb's table, rather than the study itself, that gives the V and J calls and clone size. The sample yields about 190,000 distinct CDR3 sequences; approximately 95% were counted once. The ten largest clones capture around 0.096% of the sample.

These data belong to a study of CD8 T cells in Susac syndrome (dated by TCRdb to the late 2010s). General notes on the study: Among the sequenced Susac syndrome patients, over five had clinically active disease and eight were in clinical remission. The study used repertoire sequencing to test whether antigen drove CD8+ T cell activation and differentiation in Susac syndrome. At blood withdrawal, Susac syndrome patients were either therapy-naive, taking corticosteroids (in some cases with IVIg as well), or taking IVIg alone. What the study reported, not specific to this receptor: In patients with Susac syndrome, the CD4+ T cell repertoire showed no detectable clonal expansion. The TCR sequencing and HLA analysis was acknowledged to have included a relatively small number of individuals.

Including the terminal cysteine and phenylalanine, the CDR3 comprises 13 residues. CDR3 DNA only is kept here, 39 bases in frame from base 1. The V end loses 5 bases and the J end loses 5 bases, and a stretch of 12 bases separates them. High-throughput TCR beta sequencing profiled peripheral blood CD8+ and CD4+ T cells from healthy donors, Susac syndrome patients and multiple sclerosis patients. Recently defined diagnostic criteria for definite or probable disease were met by the Susac syndrome patients. Bulk CD8+ and CD4+ T cells were purified by magnetic negative isolation, whereas CD8+ TEMRA cells were enriched by FACS. Blood was collected in EDTA tubes and processed within 24 hours, with PBMCs isolated through density gradient centrifugation. PBMCs destined for TCR sequencing were cryopreserved in liquid nitrogen and later thawed in a 37 °C water bath. The sorted or isolated CD4+, CD8+ and CD8+ TEMRA cells reached a purity of at least 90%.

What was sequenced was CD4+ T cells from PBMCs. The rearrangement joined TRBV12-3 or TRBV12-4 to TRBJ2-5, and perhaps TRBD1 as D gene, on 5 matching bases. This TCR was recovered from a human donor with Susac syndrome. The nucleotides read TGTGCCAGCAGTGCCAGGGTCGGCGAGACCCAGTACTTC. The translation is CASSARVGETQYF.